Reported below is one TCR beta chain. Antigen unknown. The sample originates from a study of cytomegalovirus exposure and HLA in healthy donors. The overall study: According to later analysis, the same platform produced the roughly 120 validation and about 700 first-cohort repertoires.

Method: immunoSEQ multiplex PCR; TCRdb's copy keeps in-frame clones and lacks some. The sample gives 50,000 to 65,000 clones, roughly nine tenths of which show up once; more than 14% is in the top ten. Findings of the study overall: Both high specificity and high sensitivity reportedly marked the classifier's diagnosis of cytomegalovirus status. Researchers catalogued 164 TCR beta chains as cytomegalovirus-associated.

The donors were part of the validation cohort of roughly 110 subjects. That cohort was separate from the first cohort, which comprised under 750 subjects. The V end lost 7 bases, the J end lost 5 bases, and 21 bases lay between the germline ends. CDR1 is SGHRS and CDR2 is YFSETQ in the germline V gene. The CDR3 has 15 residues. The chain couples TRBV5-1 to TRBJ1-2; no definite D call. Sequencing input: PBMCs. This sequence was found in a young woman in good health and CMV-seronegative. DNA for the CDR3: TGCGCCAGCGGCCCCCTCCCCTTCGAGGGTTATGGCTACACCTTC. Translating gives CASGPLPFEGYGYTF.